A single sample is the source of the 4 T cell receptor beta chains below, sequenced in a study of cytomegalovirus exposure and HLA in healthy donors. This PCR relied on a set of 60 Vbeta primers and 13 Jbeta primers. Libraries were prepared by immunoSEQ multiplex PCR; TCRdb keeps only in-frame clonotypes and omits some of them. This table holds about 77,000 clones. The sample taken for sequencing was PBMCs. These receptors originate from a man over 45 in good health and CMV-seropositive.

The chain is built from TRBV19 and TRBJ2-1, with 9 bases identical to TRBD1. V lost 4 bases and J lost 4; bases outside the gene matches: 5. The CDR3 loop spans 15 amino acids. The germline gives CDR1 LNHDA, CDR2 SQIVND (reference sequence). The CDR3 sequence: CASSTPGTGYNEQFF. The CDR3 nucleotides are TGTGCCAGTAGTACGCCCGGGACAGGGTACAATGAGCAGTTCTTC.

The CDR3 DNA reads TGCGCCAGCAGCTTGGGGCAGAGGGTTATGAACACTGAAGCTTTCTTT. Its protein product is CASSLGQRVMNTEAFF. The chain uses TRBV5-1 and TRBJ1-1, with D unclear. The CDR3 has 16 amino acids. The V gene lost 0 bases and the J gene lost 0 bases, with 12 bases spanning the gap. Germline V gene lookup returns CDR1 SGHRS and CDR2 YFSETQ.

This chain uses TRBV5-1 with TRBJ1-2, with 9 nucleotides matching TRBD1. With 4 bases clipped from V and 8 bases from J, the junction kept 6 bases outside the gene matches. The CDR3 has 13 residues. Germline V gene sequence: CDR1 SGHRS, CDR2 YFSETQ. In DNA, the CDR3 is TGCGCCAGCAGCACGGGACAGGGAAACGGCTACACCTTC. Amino acids: CASSTGQGNGYTF.

The chain employs TRBV12-5 and TRBJ2-7, with a possible D match to TRBD2 (6 bases). CDR3 length equals 15 residues. CDR1 and CDR2 (germline): LGHNT, FRNRAP. The ends were cut back, 0 bases at V and 2 bases at J, with 11 bases in the middle. In nucleotides, the CDR3 is TGTGCTAGTGGTTTGGTACGAGCGGGTACCTACGAGCAGTACTTC. Its protein product is CASGLVRAGTYEQYF.